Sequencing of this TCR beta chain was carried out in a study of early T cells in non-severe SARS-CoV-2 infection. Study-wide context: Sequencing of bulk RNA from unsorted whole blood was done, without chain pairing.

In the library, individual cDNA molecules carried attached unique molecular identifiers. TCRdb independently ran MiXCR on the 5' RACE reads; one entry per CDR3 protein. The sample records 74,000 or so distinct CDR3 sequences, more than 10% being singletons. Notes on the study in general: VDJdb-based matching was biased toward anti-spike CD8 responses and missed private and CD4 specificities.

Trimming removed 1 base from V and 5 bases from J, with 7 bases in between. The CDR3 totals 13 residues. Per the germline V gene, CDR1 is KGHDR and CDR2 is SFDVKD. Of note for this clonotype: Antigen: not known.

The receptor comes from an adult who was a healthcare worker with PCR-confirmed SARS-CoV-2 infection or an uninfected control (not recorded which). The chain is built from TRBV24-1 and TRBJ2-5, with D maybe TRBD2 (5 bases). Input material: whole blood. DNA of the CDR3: TGTGCCACCAGTGATTTTCCGGGGGAGACCCAGTACTTC. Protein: CATSDFPGETQYF.